This T cell receptor beta chain was sequenced for a study of neoadjuvant nivolumab and ipilimumab in lung cancer (dated by TCRdb to about 2020). About the full investigation: Intravenous nivolumab was dosed at 3 mg/kg on days 1, 15 and 29, and in the combination arm ipilimumab 1 mg/kg was added on day 1 only. The trial treated some 44 patients with operable NSCLC: some 23 were randomized to nivolumab monotherapy and some 21 to nivolumab plus ipilimumab. Seven patients had matched pretherapy and resected tumor pairs analyzed, with four treated with nivolumab and three with nivolumab plus ipilimumab. The study compared TCR repertoires in pretherapy (baseline) peripheral blood with TCR repertoires in tumors resected at surgery after neoadjuvant immune checkpoint blockade. The primary trial endpoint was the major pathologic response (MPR) rate in the intention-to-treat population in each study arm. Overall study results and their limits: Compared with tumor-adjacent uninvolved lung, resected tumors had greater TCR richness and clonality, and increases showed up in more of the dual-therapy-treated tumors. TCR sequencing was performed in a small number of samples. A positive correlation was observed between pretherapy blood TCR richness and richness in tumors resected after neoadjuvant therapy (Spearman R of about 0.82). No significant correlation was found between TCR clonality and pathologic tumor regression, and only one major-pathologic-response sample was available for the clonality analysis. From pretherapy to surgery, increases in tumor T-cell richness and clonality were observed in three of three dual-therapy tumors but in only two of four nivolumab-treated tumors.

The intended sense of this specimen's time point label: pretherapy, before neoadjuvant immune checkpoint inhibitors. Samples came from the phase 2 randomized NEOSTAR trial, which tested neoadjuvant nivolumab or nivolumab plus ipilimumab followed by surgery in operable NSCLC. Libraries were prepared through the immunoSEQ multiplex PCR assay. In the authors' own workflow: Repertoires were summarized by richness and clonality, and significantly expanded and contracted clones were identified between pre- and post-therapy samples. TCRdb obtained this table from immuneACCESS and retained in-frame rearrangements with V and J assigned. These tables miss some clones; where compared with another copy, unresolved V genes account for less than half of the shortfall, and the remainder is unexplained. V, J and clone size were drawn from that table, and D and trimming were deduced from the DNA. The table for this sample lists some 37,000 clones; roughly 87% of them were counted only once. Jointly, the top ten make up 2.5% to 3.5% of the sample.

V loses 5 bases at its end and J loses 4 bases; junction bases beyond the gene matches: 10. The germline V gene sets CDR1 to KGHSH and CDR2 to LQKENI. The CDR3 measures 15 amino acids from cysteine to phenylalanine. Just CDR3 DNA is preserved here, 45 bases in frame from base 1. On this clone: Its antigen specificity is not known. Base qualities are not provided; no much larger clone lies one nucleotide away.

Here the sequenced sample was peripheral blood, taken before neoadjuvant nivolumab, alone or with ipilimumab. The sequence came from an adult with non-small cell lung cancer. The V and J genes are TRBV18 and TRBJ2-5, and 7 bases in between align with TRBD2. The CDR3 loop reads CASSVNIGEGETQYF. The sequenced DNA is TGTGCCAGCTCAGTCAACATCGGGGAGGGAGAGACCCAGTACTTC.